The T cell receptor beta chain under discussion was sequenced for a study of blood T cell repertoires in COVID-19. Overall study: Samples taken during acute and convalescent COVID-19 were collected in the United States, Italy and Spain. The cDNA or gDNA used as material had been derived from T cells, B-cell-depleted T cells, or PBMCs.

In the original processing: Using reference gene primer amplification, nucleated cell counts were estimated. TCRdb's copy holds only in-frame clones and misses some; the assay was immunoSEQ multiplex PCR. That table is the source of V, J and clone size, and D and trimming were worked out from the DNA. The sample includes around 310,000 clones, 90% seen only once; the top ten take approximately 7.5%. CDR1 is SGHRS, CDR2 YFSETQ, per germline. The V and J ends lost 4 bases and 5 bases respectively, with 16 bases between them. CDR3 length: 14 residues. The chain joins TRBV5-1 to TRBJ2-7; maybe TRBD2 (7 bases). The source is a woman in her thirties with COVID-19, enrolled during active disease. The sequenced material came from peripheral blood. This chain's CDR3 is CASSELWGGDEQYF. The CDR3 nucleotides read TGCGCCAGCAGCGAGTTGTGGGGGGGCGACGAGCAGTACTTC.